The subject of this entry is one T cell receptor beta chain. Some clones are missing from TCRdb's copy, which holds only in-frame ones; the method was immunoSEQ multiplex PCR. In the table there are 90,000 to 100,000 clones, about 89% of which are singletons. Trimming removed 4 bases from V and 10 bases from J; junction bases left unmatched: 5. This CDR3 region has 15 residues. Germline CDR1 WNHNN, CDR2 SYGVQD (reference sequence). This entry comes from a study of blood T cell repertoires in COVID-19. The chain combines TRBV10-1 with TRBJ2-1; the match to TRBD2 covers 15 bases. The sequence came from a man aged 50-59 years with acute or convalescent COVID-19. Sequencing was carried out using peripheral blood. The CDR3 nucleotides are TGCGCCAGCAGTGGGACCGGGACTAGCGGGGGGGAGCAGTTCTTC. Amino acid sequence: CASSGTGTSGGEQFF.